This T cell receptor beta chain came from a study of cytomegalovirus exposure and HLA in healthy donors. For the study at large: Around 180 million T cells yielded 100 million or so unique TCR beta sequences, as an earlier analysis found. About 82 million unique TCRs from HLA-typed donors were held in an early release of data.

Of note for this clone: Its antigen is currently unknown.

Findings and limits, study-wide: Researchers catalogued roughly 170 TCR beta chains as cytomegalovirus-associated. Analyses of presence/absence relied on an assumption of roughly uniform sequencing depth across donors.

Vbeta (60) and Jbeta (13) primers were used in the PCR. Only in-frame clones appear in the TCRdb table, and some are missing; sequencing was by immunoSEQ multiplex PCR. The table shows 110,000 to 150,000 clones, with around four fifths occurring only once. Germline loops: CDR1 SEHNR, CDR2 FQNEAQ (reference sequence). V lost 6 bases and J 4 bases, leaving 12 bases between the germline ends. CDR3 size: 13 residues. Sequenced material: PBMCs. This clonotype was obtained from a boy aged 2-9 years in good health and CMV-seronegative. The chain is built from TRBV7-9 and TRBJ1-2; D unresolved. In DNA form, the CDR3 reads TGTGCCAGCAGTTCTACACAGCTCTATGGCTACACCTTC. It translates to CASSSTQLYGYTF.